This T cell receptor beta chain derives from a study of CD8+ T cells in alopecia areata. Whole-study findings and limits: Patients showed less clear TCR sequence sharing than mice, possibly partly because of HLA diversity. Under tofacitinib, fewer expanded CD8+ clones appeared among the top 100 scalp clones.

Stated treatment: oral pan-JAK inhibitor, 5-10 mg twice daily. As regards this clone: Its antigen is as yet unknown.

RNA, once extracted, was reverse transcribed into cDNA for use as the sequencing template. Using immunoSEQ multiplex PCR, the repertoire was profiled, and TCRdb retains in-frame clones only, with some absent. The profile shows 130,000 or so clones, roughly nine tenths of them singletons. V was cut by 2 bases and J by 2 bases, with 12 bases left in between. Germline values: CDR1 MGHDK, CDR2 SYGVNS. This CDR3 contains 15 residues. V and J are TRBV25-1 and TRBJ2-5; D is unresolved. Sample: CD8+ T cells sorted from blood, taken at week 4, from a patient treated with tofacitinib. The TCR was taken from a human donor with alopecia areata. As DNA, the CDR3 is TGTGCCAGCAGTGAAACAGTACAGCCACAAGAGACCCAGTACTTC. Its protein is CASSETVQPQETQYF.